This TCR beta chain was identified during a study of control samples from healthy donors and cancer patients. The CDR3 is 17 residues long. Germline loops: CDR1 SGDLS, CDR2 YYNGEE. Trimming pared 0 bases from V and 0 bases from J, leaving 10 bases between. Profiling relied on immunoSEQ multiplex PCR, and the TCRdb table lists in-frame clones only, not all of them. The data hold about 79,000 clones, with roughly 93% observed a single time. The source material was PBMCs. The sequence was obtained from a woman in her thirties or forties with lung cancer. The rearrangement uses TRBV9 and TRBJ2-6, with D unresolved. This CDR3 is CASSVGQSDSGANVLTF. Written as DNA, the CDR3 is TGTGCCAGCAGCGTAGGGCAGTCCGACTCTGGGGCCAACGTCCTGACTTTC.